The T cell receptor beta chain under discussion was sequenced for a study of cytomegalovirus exposure and HLA in healthy donors. The study's findings and limits: Reportedly, diagnosis of cytomegalovirus status by the classifier showed high specificity and sensitivity.

Trimming removed 8 bases from V and 7 bases from J; junction bases left unmatched: 5. Germline lookup yields CDR1 MNHNS and CDR2 SASEGT. The CDR3 loop spans 12 amino acids. This clone was seen more than once but under ten times. Its antigen is still unknown. The data were produced by immunoSEQ multiplex PCR, yet TCRdb's version contains in-frame clones alone and is incomplete. The sample carries 170,000 or so clones, around 82% recorded once. The chain has TRBV6-1 and TRBJ1-5, with 7 bases identical to TRBD1. Input material: PBMCs. The receptor comes from a woman aged 18-29 years in good health and CMV-seropositive. CDR3 sequence (DNA): TGTGCCAGCGAGGGGGCTTTACAGCCCCAGCATTTT. Its translation is CASEGALQPQHF.